This TCR beta chain was captured by sequencing in a study of T cells in Graves' hyperthyroidism and ophthalmopathy. In this sample, this clonotype turned up many times. TCR beta CDR3 regions were amplified from RNA transcripts. In the first-round RT-PCR of the TCR CDR3, the HTBI primer set was used. TCRdb processed the multiplex PCR reads anew with MiXCR; each CDR3 protein has one entry. The profile shows approximately 520,000 distinct CDR3 sequences, 20% to 25% of them singletons. Uncontrolled infection, other autoimmune disease, pregnancy and lactation each barred patients from inclusion. The material sequenced was blood. The receptor's source is a man between 18 and 35 years old with Graves' hyperthyroidism.

The CDR3 DNA reads as TGTGCCAGCACCCTACAGGGGGAGGAGACCCAGTACTTC. The encoded protein is CASTLQGEETQYF. V is TRBV2 and J is TRBJ2-5; 8 bases line up with TRBD1. This CDR3 is built from 13 residues. V dropped 7 bases and J dropped 5; count of bases not matched to a gene: 6. From germline, CDR1 is SNHLY and CDR2 FYNNEI. The full variable domain, with the rest looked up from reference TRBV2 and TRBJ2-5, is EPEVTQTPSHQVTQMGQEVILRCVPISNHLYFYWYRQILGQKVEFLVSFYNNEISEKSEIFDDQFSVERPDGSNFTLKIRSTKLEDSAMYFCASTLQGEETQYFGPGTRLLVL.